The 10 T cell receptor beta chains reported below all come from one sample, sequenced in a study of beta chain features in type 1 diabetes. Study-level points and caveats: In every one of the four CD4+ subsets, TCRB CDR3s were moderately but significantly shorter in Type 1 diabetes patients.

These receptors have no known antigen. cDNA synthesis used the whole RNA isolate, giving expressed TCRB sequences. Using immunoSEQ multiplex PCR, the repertoire was profiled, and TCRdb retains in-frame clones only, with some absent. The top ten clones hold roughly 0.019% of a sample with 200,000 to 250,000 clones, over 11% of them seen once. What was sequenced was naive CD4+ T cells from blood. These receptors all stem from a man aged 25-45 years with type 1 diabetes.

This clone was counted between two and nine times. CDR3 in DNA: TGCAGCGTCTCTTCGGTCTACTATGGCTACACCTTC. It encodes CSVSSVYYGYTF. The V gene is TRBV29-1, the J gene TRBJ1-2; no clear D. Germline lookup yields CDR1 SQVTM and CDR2 ANQGSEA. Trimming took 6 bases from V and 3 from J, leaving 11 bases between them. The CDR3 covers 12 residues.

A few counts support this clone. J is TRBJ1-1 and V is TRBV5-6, with D uncertain. Germline values: CDR1 SGHDT, CDR2 YYEEEE. This CDR3 spans 14 amino acids. Trimming left V 6 bases short and J 3 bases short, with 15 bases between. CDR3 region: CASTPYGMDTEAFF. CDR3 sequence (DNA): TGTGCCAGCACCCCGTACGGGATGGACACTGAAGCTTTCTTT. Supplemented by reference TRBV5-6 and TRBJ1-1, the full variable domain reads DAGVTQSPTHLIKTRGQQVTLRCSPKSGHDTVSWYQQALGQGPQFIFQYYEEEERQRGNFPDRFSGHQFPNYSSELNVNALLLGDSALYLCASTPYGMDTEAFFGQGTRLTVV.

The V call is TRBV14, the J call TRBJ1-6; D might be TRBD1 (5 bases). The CDR3 length is 14 residues. The germline V gene has CDR1 SGHDN and CDR2 FVKESK. V was pared by 4 bases and J by 10 bases, with 14 bases between. The CDR3 here is CASSLAGGGSPLHF. CDR3 sequence (DNA): TGTGCCAGCAGCCTGGCTGGGGGGGGATCACCCCTCCACTTT.

The rearrangement links TRBV15 to TRBJ1-4; D not resolved. The V and J ends lost 1 base and 7 bases respectively, with 10 bases between them. CDR1 and CDR2 from the germline V gene are LNHNV and YYDKDF (reference sequence). This CDR3 comprises 14 residues. The CDR3 DNA follows: TGTGCCACCAGCAGAGGGGGAGCAGTTGAAAAACTGTTTTTT. It yields the protein CATSRGGAVEKLFF.

This clone was counted only a few times. J is TRBJ2-7 and V is TRBV9; 7 bases agree with TRBD2. The V segment lost 2 bases and the J segment 4 bases; nucleotides outside the gene matches: 6. The V gene's germline CDR1 is SGDLS and CDR2 YYNGEE. This CDR3 comprises 14 residues. The CDR3 spells CASSVLPSGYEQYF. CDR3 bases: TGTGCCAGCAGCGTCCTTCCTAGCGGATACGAGCAGTACTTC.

This clone was found a few times. The chain links TRBV9 to TRBJ1-1; D is unresolved. V lost 0 bases and J lost 4, with 7 bases in between. Germline assignment: CDR1 SGDLS and CDR2 YYNGEE. This CDR3 is built from 13 residues. The CDR3 sequence: CASSVDRGTEAFF. The DNA of the CDR3 is TGTGCCAGCAGCGTAGATCGGGGCACTGAAGCTTTCTTT.

This clone was detected only a few times. V usage is TRBV5-1 and J usage is TRBJ2-7; 7 bases line up with TRBD1. The length of the CDR3 is 16 residues. CDR1 and CDR2 from the germline V gene are SGHRS and YFSETQ. The junction had 11 bases not matched to a gene; V was cut back by 0 bases and J by 5 bases. This CDR3 is CASSLVGGDVGDEQYF. CDR3 nucleotide sequence: TGCGCCAGCAGCTTGGTAGGGGGCGATGTTGGCGACGAGCAGTACTTC.

The V and J genes are TRBV7-2 and TRBJ1-5, with TRBD1 matching 7 bases. V lost 4 bases and J lost 2; bases outside the gene matches: 14. CDR1 is SGHTA and CDR2 is FQGNSA in the germline V gene. The CDR3 runs to 18 residues. CDR3 sequence: CASSSPGQTLLGNQPQHF. As DNA, the CDR3 is TGTGCCAGCAGCTCTCCGGGACAGACACTCCTAGGCAATCAGCCCCAGCATTTT.

This chain connects TRBV4-1 to TRBJ1-5; perhaps TRBD1 as D (6 bases). The germline gives CDR1 MGHRA, CDR2 YSYEKL. Trimming cost V 3 bases and J 4 bases, with 19 bases left between them. There are 17 residues in the CDR3. The CDR3 spells CASSQGFQGILNQPQHF. The CDR3 region has the DNA TGCGCCAGCAGCCAGGGATTTCAGGGGATTTTGAATCAGCCCCAGCATTTT.

The rearrangement joins TRBV6-5 to TRBJ2-1; a weak D match, TRBD2 (5 bases). The V end was cut by 2 bases, the J end by 9 bases, with 8 bases between. CDR1 is MNHEY and CDR2 is SVGAGI in the germline V gene. The CDR3 runs 12 residues. The CDR3 coding sequence is TGTGCCAGCAGTTACCCCGAGGGTGAGCAGTTCTTC. It is translated as CASSYPEGEQFF.